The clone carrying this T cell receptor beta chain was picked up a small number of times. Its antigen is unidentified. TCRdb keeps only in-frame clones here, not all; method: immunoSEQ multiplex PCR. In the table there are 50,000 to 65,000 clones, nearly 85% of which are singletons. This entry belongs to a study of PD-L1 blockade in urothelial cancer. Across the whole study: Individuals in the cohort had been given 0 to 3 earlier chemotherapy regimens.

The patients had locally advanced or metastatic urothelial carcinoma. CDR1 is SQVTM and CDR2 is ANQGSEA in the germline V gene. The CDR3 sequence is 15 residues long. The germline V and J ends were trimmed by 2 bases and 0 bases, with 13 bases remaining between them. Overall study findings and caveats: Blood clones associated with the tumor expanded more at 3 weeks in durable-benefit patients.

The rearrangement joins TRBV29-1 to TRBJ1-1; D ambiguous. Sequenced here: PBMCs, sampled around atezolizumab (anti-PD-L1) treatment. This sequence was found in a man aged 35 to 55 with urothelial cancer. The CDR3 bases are TGCAGCGTTGAATGGGAGCAGACGATGAACACTGAAGCTTTCTTT. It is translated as CSVEWEQTMNTEAFF.